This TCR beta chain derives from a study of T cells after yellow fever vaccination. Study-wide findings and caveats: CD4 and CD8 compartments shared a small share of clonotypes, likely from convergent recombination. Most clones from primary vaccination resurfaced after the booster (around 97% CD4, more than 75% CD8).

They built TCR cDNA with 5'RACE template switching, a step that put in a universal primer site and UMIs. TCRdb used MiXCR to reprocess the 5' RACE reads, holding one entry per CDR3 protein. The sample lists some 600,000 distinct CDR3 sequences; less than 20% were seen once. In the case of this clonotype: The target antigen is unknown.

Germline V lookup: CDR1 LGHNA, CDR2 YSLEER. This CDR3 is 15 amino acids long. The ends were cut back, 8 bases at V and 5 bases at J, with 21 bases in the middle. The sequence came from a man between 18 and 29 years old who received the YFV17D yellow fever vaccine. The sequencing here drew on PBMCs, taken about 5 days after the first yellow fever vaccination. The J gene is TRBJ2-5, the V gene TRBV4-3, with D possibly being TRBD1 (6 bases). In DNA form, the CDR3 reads TGCGCCAGCTCCAAGGGCACAAGGGGGTCGGAGACCCAGTACTTC. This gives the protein CASSKGTRGSETQYF.